A selection of T cell receptor beta chains follows, all from one sample in a study of T cells in Graves' hyperthyroidism and ophthalmopathy. One entry per CDR3 protein results from TCRdb running MiXCR on the multiplex PCR reads. The data contain about 410,000 distinct CDR3 sequences, roughly 15% of them singletons. Sequenced sample: blood. The receptors were gathered from a young man with Graves' ophthalmopathy. Each CDR3 is given with its conserved first and last residue. The order of the fields is clone size, CDR3 length, D gene, J gene, V gene, CDR3 DNA, CDR3 protein. D genes are given only for firm matches. Clone sizes are given selectively: once, few, many, or a class where the clone is expanded.

abundance: few; len: 16; d_gene: TRBD1; j_gene: TRBJ1-1; v_gene: TRBV24-1; CDR3nt: TGTGCCACCAGTGACTCCGGGACAGGGAGAGTCTCTGAAGCTTTCTTT; CDR3aa: CATSDSGTGRVSEAFF
abundance: many; len: 15; d_gene: TRBD2; j_gene: TRBJ2-2; v_gene: TRBV6-1; CDR3nt: TGTGCCAGCAGTGAAGCTAGCGGGAGCACCGGGGAGCTGTTTTTT; CDR3aa: CASSEASGSTGELFF
abundance: few; len: 14; d_gene: TRBD1; j_gene: TRBJ1-2; v_gene: TRBV24-1; CDR3nt: TGTGCCACCAGTGACCCCGGGACAGTCTATGGCTACACCTTC; CDR3aa: CATSDPGTVYGYTF
abundance: many; len: 14; d_gene: TRBD2; j_gene: TRBJ2-1; v_gene: TRBV5-1; CDR3nt: TGCGCCAGCAGCCGAGCGGGAGGTCCCAATGAGCAGTTCTTC; CDR3aa: CASSRAGGPNEQFF
abundance: .; len: 17; d_gene: .; j_gene: TRBJ1-2; v_gene: TRBV6-5; CDR3nt: TGTGCCAGCAGTTATGGCCGTGTGGGGGCGCAGGTCTATGGCTACACCTTC; CDR3aa: CASSYGRVGAQVYGYTF
abundance: .; len: 12; d_gene: .; j_gene: TRBJ1-5; v_gene: TRBV11-2; CDR3nt: TGTTCGAGCAGCTTAGGGCAACAGCCCCAGCATTTT; CDR3aa: CSSSLGQQPQHF
abundance: many; len: 14; d_gene: .; j_gene: TRBJ2-5; v_gene: TRBV2; CDR3nt: TGTGCCAGCAAAGAAAGGACAAACCAAGAGACCCAGTACTTC; CDR3aa: CASKERTNQETQYF
abundance: many; len: 14; d_gene: TRBD1; j_gene: TRBJ2-7; v_gene: TRBV30; CDR3nt: TGTGCCTGCCTCGGGACAGGGGTAATCTACGAGCAGTACTTC; CDR3aa: CACLGTGVIYEQYF
abundance: many; len: 16; d_gene: TRBD1; j_gene: TRBJ2-3; v_gene: TRBV12-5; CDR3nt: TGTGCTAGTGGTTTGGCCGGGACAGGGCCGACAGATACGCAGTATTTT; CDR3aa: CASGLAGTGPTDTQYF
abundance: many; len: 15; d_gene: .; j_gene: TRBJ2-3; v_gene: TRBV11-2; CDR3nt: TGTGCCAGCAGCGGAGGGACGGGAAGCACAGATACGCAGTATTTT; CDR3aa: CASSGGTGSTDTQYF
abundance: .; len: 14; d_gene: .; j_gene: TRBJ2-7; v_gene: TRBV28; CDR3nt: TGTGCCAGCAGATATAACCTGGGGAGCTACGAGCAGTACTTC; CDR3aa: CASRYNLGSYEQYF
abundance: many; len: 15; d_gene: .; j_gene: TRBJ1-5; v_gene: TRBV5-6; CDR3nt: TGTGCCAGCAGCATTTTTAATGGGTGGAATCAGCCCCAGCATTTT; CDR3aa: CASSIFNGWNQPQHF
abundance: .; len: 13; d_gene: .; j_gene: TRBJ1-5; v_gene: TRBV5-4; CDR3nt: TGTGCCAGCAGTGGGGGGGTCAATCAGCCCCAGCATTTT; CDR3aa: CASSGGVNQPQHF
abundance: many; len: 15; d_gene: TRBD2; j_gene: TRBJ2-1; v_gene: TRBV7-8; CDR3nt: TGTGCCAGCAGCGCCGGGACTAAGCCCTACAATGAGCAGTTCTTC; CDR3aa: CASSAGTKPYNEQFF
abundance: many; len: 13; d_gene: .; j_gene: TRBJ2-1; v_gene: TRBV7-2; CDR3nt: TGTGCCAGCAGCTTGGGAGAGGGAAATGAGCAGTTCTTC; CDR3aa: CASSLGEGNEQFF
abundance: few; len: 15; d_gene: .; j_gene: TRBJ1-1; v_gene: TRBV19; CDR3nt: TGTGCCAGTAGTATTTGGACGGGGAAGAACACTGAAGCTTTCTTT; CDR3aa: CASSIWTGKNTEAFF
abundance: many; len: 15; d_gene: TRBD1; j_gene: TRBJ2-1; v_gene: TRBV6-2/TRBV6-3; CDR3nt: TGTGCCAGCAGATCCGGGACAGGCTCCCACAATGAGCAGTTCTTC; CDR3aa: CASRSGTGSHNEQFF
abundance: .; len: 14; d_gene: .; j_gene: TRBJ1-5; v_gene: TRBV15; CDR3nt: TGTGCCACCAGCCCCCTCGGCGTTAATCAGCCCCAGCATTTT; CDR3aa: CATSPLGVNQPQHF
abundance: few; len: 16; d_gene: .; j_gene: TRBJ1-2; v_gene: TRBV15; CDR3nt: TGTGCCACCAGCAGAGATTACGGGGGGAGTAACTATGGCTACACCTTC; CDR3aa: CATSRDYGGSNYGYTF
abundance: many; len: 14; d_gene: .; j_gene: TRBJ2-7; v_gene: TRBV9; CDR3nt: TGTGCCAGCAGCGTAGCCGGATACTCCTACGAGCAGTACTTC; CDR3aa: CASSVAGYSYEQYF
abundance: .; len: 17; d_gene: .; j_gene: TRBJ2-7; v_gene: TRBV15; CDR3nt: TGTGCCACCAGCAGAGATCAGACATATCTCTCCCCCTACGAGCAGTACTTC; CDR3aa: CATSRDQTYLSPYEQYF
abundance: .; len: 16; d_gene: .; j_gene: TRBJ1-3; v_gene: TRBV18; CDR3nt: TGTGCCAGCTCACCAGGAGGGCCCCACTCTGGAAACACCATATATTTT; CDR3aa: CASSPGGPHSGNTIYF
abundance: .; len: 14; d_gene: TRBD1; j_gene: TRBJ1-2; v_gene: TRBV6-1; CDR3nt: TGTGCCAGCAGCTTGCTGGGACAGAGCTATGGCTACACCTTC; CDR3aa: CASSLLGQSYGYTF
abundance: many; len: 13; d_gene: .; j_gene: TRBJ2-7; v_gene: TRBV11-2; CDR3nt: TGTGCCAGCAGCCCATACCCTTCCTACGAGCAGTACTTC; CDR3aa: CASSPYPSYEQYF
abundance: many; len: 15; d_gene: .; j_gene: TRBJ2-1; v_gene: TRBV5-1; CDR3nt: TGCGCCAGCAGCTTGGTCCCAGGGAGCTACAATGAGCAGTTCTTC; CDR3aa: CASSLVPGSYNEQFF
abundance: few; len: 12; d_gene: .; j_gene: TRBJ1-2; v_gene: TRBV25-1; CDR3nt: TGTGCCGCGTGGTCAGGAGTCTATGGCTACACCTTC; CDR3aa: CAAWSGVYGYTF